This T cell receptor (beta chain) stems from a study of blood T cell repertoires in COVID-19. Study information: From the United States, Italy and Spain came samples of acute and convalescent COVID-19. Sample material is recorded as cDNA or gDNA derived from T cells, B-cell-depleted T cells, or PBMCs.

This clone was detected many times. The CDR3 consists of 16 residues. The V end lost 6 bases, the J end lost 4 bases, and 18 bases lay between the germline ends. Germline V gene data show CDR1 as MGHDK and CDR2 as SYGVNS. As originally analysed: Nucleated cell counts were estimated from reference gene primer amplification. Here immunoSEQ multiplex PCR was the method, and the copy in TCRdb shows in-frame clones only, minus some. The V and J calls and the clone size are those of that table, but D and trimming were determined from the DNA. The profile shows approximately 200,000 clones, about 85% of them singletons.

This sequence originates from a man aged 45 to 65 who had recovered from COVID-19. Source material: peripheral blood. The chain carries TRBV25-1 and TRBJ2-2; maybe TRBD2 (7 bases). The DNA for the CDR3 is TGTGCCAGCAGAGCCTCGGCGGGGGCGGGCACCGGGGAGCTGTTTTTT. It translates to CASRASAGAGTGELFF. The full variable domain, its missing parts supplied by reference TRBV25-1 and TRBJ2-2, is EADIYQTPRYLVIGTGKKITLECSQTMGHDKMYWYQQDPGMELHLIHYSYGVNSTEKGDLSSESTVSRIRTEHFPLTLESARPSHTSQYLCASRASAGAGTGELFFGEGSRLTVL.